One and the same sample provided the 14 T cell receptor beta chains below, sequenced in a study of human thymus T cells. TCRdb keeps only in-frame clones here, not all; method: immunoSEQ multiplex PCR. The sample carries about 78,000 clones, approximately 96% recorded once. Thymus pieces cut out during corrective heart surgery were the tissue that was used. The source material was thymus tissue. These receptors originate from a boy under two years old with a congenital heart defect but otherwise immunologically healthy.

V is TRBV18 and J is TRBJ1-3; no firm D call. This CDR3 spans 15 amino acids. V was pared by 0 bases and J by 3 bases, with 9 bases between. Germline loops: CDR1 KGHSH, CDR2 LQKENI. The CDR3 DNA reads TGTGCCAGCTCACCACCGACGGCCTTTGGAAACACCATATATTTT. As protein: CASSPPTAFGNTIYF.

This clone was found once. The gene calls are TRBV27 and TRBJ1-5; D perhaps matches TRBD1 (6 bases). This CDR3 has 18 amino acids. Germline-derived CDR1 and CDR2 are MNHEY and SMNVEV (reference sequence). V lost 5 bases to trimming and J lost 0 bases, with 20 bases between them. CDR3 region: CASSPRGPVADSNQPQHF. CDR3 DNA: TGTGCCAGCAGTCCGCGGGGGCCCGTGGCGGATAGCAATCAGCCCCAGCATTTT.

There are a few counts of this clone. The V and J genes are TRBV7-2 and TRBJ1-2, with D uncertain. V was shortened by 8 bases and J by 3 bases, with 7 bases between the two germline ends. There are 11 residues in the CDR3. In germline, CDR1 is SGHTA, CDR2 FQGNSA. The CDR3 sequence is CASGVDYGYTF. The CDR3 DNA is TGTGCCAGCGGGGTAGACTATGGCTACACCTTC.

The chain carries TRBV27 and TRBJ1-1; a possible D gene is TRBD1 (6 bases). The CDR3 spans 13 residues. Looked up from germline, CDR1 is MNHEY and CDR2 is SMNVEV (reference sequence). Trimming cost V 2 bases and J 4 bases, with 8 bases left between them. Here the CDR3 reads CASSLRGGTEAFF. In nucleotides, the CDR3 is TGTGCCAGCAGTTTAAGAGGGGGCACTGAAGCTTTCTTT.

The CDR3: CASSATSTETQYF. CDR3 in DNA: TGTGCCAGCAGTGCGACTAGTACGGAGACCCAGTACTTC. The V gene is TRBV25-1, the J gene TRBJ2-5, with a weak D call TRBD2 (6 bases). Germline assignment: CDR1 MGHDK and CDR2 SYGVNS. This CDR3 is 13 amino acids long. Trimming took off 4 bases at V and 5 bases at J, with 11 bases between the two ends.

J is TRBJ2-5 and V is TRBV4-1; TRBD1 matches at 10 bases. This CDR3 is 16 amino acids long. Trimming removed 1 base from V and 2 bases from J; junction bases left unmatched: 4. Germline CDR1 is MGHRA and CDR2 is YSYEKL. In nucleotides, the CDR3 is TGCGCCAGCAGCCAAGGACAGGGGGCGGCACAAGAGACCCAGTACTTC. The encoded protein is CASSQGQGAAQETQYF.

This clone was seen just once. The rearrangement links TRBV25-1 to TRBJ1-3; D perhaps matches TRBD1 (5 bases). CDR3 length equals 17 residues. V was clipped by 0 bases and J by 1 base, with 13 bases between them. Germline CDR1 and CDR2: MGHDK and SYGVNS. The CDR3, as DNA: TGTGCCAGCAGTGAATATTATGGGGCTTCTTCTGGAAACACCATATATTTT. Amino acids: CASSEYYGASSGNTIYF.

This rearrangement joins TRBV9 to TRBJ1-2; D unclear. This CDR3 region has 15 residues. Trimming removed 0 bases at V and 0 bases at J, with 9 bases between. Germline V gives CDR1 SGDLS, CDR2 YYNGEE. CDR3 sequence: CASSVGDRANYGYTF. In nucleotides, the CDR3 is TGTGCCAGCAGCGTAGGCGATAGGGCTAACTATGGCTACACCTTC.

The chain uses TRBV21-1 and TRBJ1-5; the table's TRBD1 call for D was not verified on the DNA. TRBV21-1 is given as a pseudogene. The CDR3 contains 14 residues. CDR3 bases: TGTGCCAGCAGGAAGACAGGGGGTTATCAGCCCCAGCATTTT. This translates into CASRKTGGYQPQHF.

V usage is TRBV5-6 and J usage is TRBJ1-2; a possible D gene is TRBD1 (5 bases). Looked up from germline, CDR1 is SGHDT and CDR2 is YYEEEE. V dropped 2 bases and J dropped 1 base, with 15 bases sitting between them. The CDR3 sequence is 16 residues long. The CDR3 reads CASSFGTPEGNYGYTF. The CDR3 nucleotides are TGTGCCAGCAGCTTCGGGACTCCCGAAGGTAACTATGGCTACACCTTC.

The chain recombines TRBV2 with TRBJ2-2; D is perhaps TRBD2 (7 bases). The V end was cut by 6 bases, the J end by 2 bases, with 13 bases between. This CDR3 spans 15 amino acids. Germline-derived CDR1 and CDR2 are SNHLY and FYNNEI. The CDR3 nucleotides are TGTGCCAGCAGGGGCGGGGGCCTAAACACCGGGGAGCTGTTTTTT. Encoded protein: CASRGGGLNTGELFF.

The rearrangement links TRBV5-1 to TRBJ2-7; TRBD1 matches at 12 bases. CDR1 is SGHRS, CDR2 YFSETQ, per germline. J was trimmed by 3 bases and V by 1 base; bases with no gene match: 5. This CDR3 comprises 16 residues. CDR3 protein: CASSLRGQGAHYEQYF. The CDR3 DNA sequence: TGCGCCAGCAGCTTGAGGGGACAGGGGGCCCACTACGAGCAGTACTTC.

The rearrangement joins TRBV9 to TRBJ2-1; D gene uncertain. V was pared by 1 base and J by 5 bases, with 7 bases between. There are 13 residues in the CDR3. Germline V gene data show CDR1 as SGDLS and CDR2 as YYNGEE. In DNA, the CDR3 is TGTGCCAGCAGCGTATGGGGTAACAATGAGCAGTTCTTC. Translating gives CASSVWGNNEQFF.

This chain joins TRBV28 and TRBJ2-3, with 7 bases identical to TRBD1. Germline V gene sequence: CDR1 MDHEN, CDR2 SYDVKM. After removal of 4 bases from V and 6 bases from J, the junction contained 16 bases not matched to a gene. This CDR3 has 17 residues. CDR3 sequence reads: CASSSPNLTGVVDTQYF. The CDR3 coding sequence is TGTGCCAGCAGTTCACCGAACCTAACAGGGGTGGTCGATACGCAGTATTTT.